These 20 T cell receptor beta chains originate from one sample sequenced in a study of blood T cell repertoires in COVID-19. Sequenced by immunoSEQ multiplex PCR; TCRdb stores in-frame clones only, minus some. The data contain 90,000 to 120,000 clones, around 82% of them singletons. Sequencing was done on a sample of peripheral blood. All receptors derive from a human donor in a cohort sampled during active COVID-19.

J is TRBJ1-1 and V is TRBV20-1; a weak D match, TRBD1 (5 bases). The CDR3 length is 15 residues. The V end lost 3 bases, the J end lost 1 base, and 15 bases lay between the germline ends. In germline, CDR1 is DFQATT, CDR2 SNEGSKA (reference sequence). The CDR3 sequence is CSASPWGGQNTEAFF. CDR3 in DNA: TGCAGTGCTAGTCCCTGGGGAGGACAGAACACTGAAGCTTTCTTT.

The chain uses TRBV5-6 and TRBJ1-5; D call uncertain. The length of the CDR3 is 17 residues. Trimming cost V 4 bases and J 0 bases, with 17 bases left between them. Germline V gene lookup returns CDR1 SGHDT and CDR2 YYEEEE. In nucleotides, the CDR3 is TGTGCCAGCAGCGCCCGGGATCCCGTCTATAGCAATCAGCCCCAGCATTTT. The encoded protein is CASSARDPVYSNQPQHF.

The chain uses TRBV3-1 (or the pseudogene TRBV3-2) and TRBJ1-1, with D possibly TRBD1 on 6 matching bases. This CDR3 comprises 14 residues. Germline CDR1 LGHDT, CDR2 YNNKEL (reference sequence). The V end lost 6 bases, the J end lost 11 bases, and 22 bases lay between the germline ends. The chain's CDR3 is CASSLSGDASDAFF. In DNA form, the CDR3 reads TGTGCCAGCAGTCTATCAGGGGATGCGAGCGACGCTTTCTTT.

The chain combines TRBV7-9 with TRBJ2-1; D is unclear. V was clipped by 6 bases and J by 3 bases, with 15 bases between them. The germline V gene has CDR1 SEHNR and CDR2 FQNEAQ (reference sequence). This CDR3 is 15 amino acids long. In DNA, the CDR3 is TGTGCCAGCAGTCTGCTGAACTCCTACTACAATGAGCAGTTCTTC. It is translated as CASSLLNSYYNEQFF.

With regard to this clone: Distinct nucleotide sequences in the sample also encode this CDR3. The chain combines TRBV27 with TRBJ2-3; 9 nucleotides match TRBD2. The CDR3 has 15 residues. The trim removed 2 bases at V and 3 bases at J, leaving 3 bases unmatched. CDR1 is MNHEY, CDR2 SMNVEV, per germline (reference sequence). The CDR3 DNA reads TGTGCCAGCAGTTTACTGACTAGCGGTACAGATACGCAGTATTTT. This codes for CASSLLTSGTDTQYF.

CDR3 DNA sequence: TGTGCCAGCTCACCAAGACAGGGGGAATTCAATCAGCCCCAGCATTTT. Protein sequence: CASSPRQGEFNQPQHF. The J gene is TRBJ1-5, the V gene TRBV18, with 9 bases identical to TRBD1. This CDR3 is 16 amino acids long. V lost 2 bases, J lost 3 bases, and 5 bases stayed unmatched. CDR1 is KGHSH and CDR2 is LQKENI in the germline V gene.

The V gene is TRBV6-5, the J gene TRBJ1-1, with unresolved D. CDR3 size: 15 residues. The germline CDR1 and CDR2 sequences are MNHEY and SVGAGI. Trimming took 0 bases from V and 0 from J, leaving 8 bases between them. The DNA for the CDR3 is TGTGCCAGCAGTTACTCGTTGAGTATGAACACTGAAGCTTTCTTT. Its translation: CASSYSLSMNTEAFF.

V and J are TRBV7-7 and TRBJ1-5; D is uncertain. Germline V gene sequence: CDR1 SSHAT, CDR2 FNYEAQ (reference sequence). This CDR3 region has 17 residues. Trimming removed 3 bases at V and 6 bases at J, with 21 bases between. The CDR3 region is CASSLGQIPKMCQPQHF. The CDR3 region has the DNA TGTGCCAGCAGCTTGGGCCAGATCCCGAAGATGTGTCAGCCCCAGCATTTT.

V and J are TRBV15 and TRBJ1-5, with D possibly TRBD1 on 6 matching bases. V was cut by 0 bases and J by 4 bases, with 13 bases left in between. This CDR3 is 16 amino acids long. Germline V lookup: CDR1 LNHNV, CDR2 YYDKDF (reference sequence). The CDR3 nucleotides are TGTGCCACCAGCAGAGATCGAGGGGGTAGTAATCAGCCCCAGCATTTT. Translating it yields CATSRDRGGSNQPQHF.

This clone was recorded many times. V gene TRBV7-3 combines with J gene TRBJ1-1, with D unresolved. Germline V gene sequence: CDR1 SGHTA, CDR2 FQGTGA. V was clipped by 5 bases and J by 2 bases, with 12 bases between them. The CDR3 is 14 amino acids. The DNA for the CDR3 is TGTGCCAGCAGCGATCAGGCGATTAACACTGAAGCTTTCTTT. Protein product: CASSDQAINTEAFF.

The V gene is TRBV7-2, the J gene TRBJ1-5; D is unresolved. The CDR3 contains 13 residues. The germline V gene encodes CDR1 SGHTA and CDR2 FQGNSA. V was shortened by 5 bases and J by 7 bases, with 12 bases between the two germline ends. The CDR3 loop is CASSPELQQPQHF. The CDR3 DNA follows: TGTGCCAGCAGCCCCGAGCTGCAACAGCCCCAGCATTTT.

The chain couples TRBV7-3 to TRBJ2-2, with D perhaps matching TRBD2 (5 bases). Trimming left V 5 bases short and J 6 bases short, with 7 bases between. Germline assignment: CDR1 SGHTA and CDR2 FQGTGA. CDR3 length: 12 amino acids. CDR3 loop: CASSPGAGELFF. CDR3 nucleotide sequence: TGTGCCAGCAGCCCCGGGGCCGGGGAGCTGTTTTTT.

V usage is TRBV6-5 and J usage is TRBJ1-1, with 7 bases identical to TRBD1. CDR3 length equals 13 residues. In germline, CDR1 is MNHEY, CDR2 SVGAGI. The ends lost 6 bases at V and 2 bases at J; junction bases unmatched: 3. The CDR3 DNA follows: TGTGCCAGCAGACAGGGGCTAAACACTGAAGCTTTCTTT. This codes for CASRQGLNTEAFF.

In nucleotides, the CDR3 is TGCGCCAGCAGCCAAGAGTGGCAGACTGGGGCCAACGTCCTGACTTTC. Translation: CASSQEWQTGANVLTF. The V and J genes are TRBV4-3 and TRBJ2-6; unclear D gene. Germline-derived CDR1 and CDR2 are LGHNA and YSLEER. V was cut by 0 bases and J by 2 bases, with 8 bases left in between. The CDR3 spans 16 residues.

V is TRBV3-1 (or the pseudogene TRBV3-2) and J is TRBJ2-1; 14 bases match TRBD2. Germline CDR1 is LGHDT and CDR2 is YNNKEL (reference sequence). The CDR3 is made up of 14 amino acids. V gave up 3 bases and J gave up 16 bases; unmatched junction bases: 8. The CDR3 here is CASSQGTSGRILFF. For the CDR3, the DNA is TGTGCCAGCAGCCAGGGGACTAGCGGGAGAATTTTATTCTTC.

The chain uses TRBV6-5 and TRBJ1-5, with D unresolved. The CDR3 loop spans 14 amino acids. The V end was cut by 7 bases, the J end by 0 bases, with 10 bases between. Germline V gene data show CDR1 as MNHEY and CDR2 as SVGAGI. Here the CDR3 reads CASKEGGSNQPQHF. In nucleotides, the CDR3 is TGTGCCAGCAAAGAGGGCGGTAGCAATCAGCCCCAGCATTTT.

The V gene is TRBV5-4, the J gene TRBJ2-1; 11 bases fit TRBD2. CDR3 length: 15 residues. V trimming: 0 bases; J trimming: 9 bases; junction bases outside the gene matches: 5. Germline CDR1 is SGHNT and CDR2 is YYREEE (reference sequence). CDR3 sequence (DNA): TGTGCCAGCAGCTTGGATCTAGCGGGAGGAGTTGAGCAGTTCTTC. It encodes CASSLDLAGGVEQFF. The whole variable domain, filled in from reference TRBV5-4 and TRBJ2-1, reads ETGVTQSPTHLIKTRGQQVTLRCSSQSGHNTVSWYQQALGQGPQFIFQYYREEENGRGNFPPRFSGLQFPNYSSELNVNALELDDSALYLCASSLDLAGGVEQFFGPGTRLTVL.

The chain employs TRBV19 and TRBJ1-5; D remains ambiguous. This CDR3 is 13 amino acids long. CDR1 is LNHDA, CDR2 SQIVND, per germline (reference sequence). Between the trimmed V and J ends, which lost 6 bases and 6 bases, there was a span of 12 bases. Here the CDR3 DNA reads TGTGCCAGTAGCCCTGGGTCGGGTCAGCCCCAGCATTTT. Protein product: CASSPGSGQPQHF.

The genes are TRBV28 and TRBJ2-2, with TRBD2 as a possible D gene (6 bases). The CDR3 runs to 14 residues. From germline, CDR1 is MDHEN and CDR2 SYDVKM. The V and J ends lost 3 bases and 4 bases respectively, with 9 bases between them. CDR3 in amino acids: CASSFGGFTGELFF. The DNA for the CDR3 is TGTGCCAGCAGTTTTGGGGGGTTCACCGGGGAGCTGTTTTTT.

The chain joins TRBV11-2 to TRBJ2-2; TRBD1 matches 8 bases. Germline CDR1 reads SGHAT; CDR2 reads FQNNGV. There are 15 residues in the CDR3. With 5 bases clipped from V and 4 bases from J, the junction kept 6 bases outside the gene matches. CDR3 amino acids: CASSPNRGTTGELFF. In DNA form, the CDR3 reads TGTGCCAGCAGCCCGAACAGGGGGACCACCGGGGAGCTGTTTTTT.